A selection of T cell receptor beta chains follows, all from one sample in a study of Graves' ophthalmopathy and Graves' hyperthyroidism. TCRdb re-analysed the multiplex PCR reads in MiXCR, keeping a single row per CDR3 protein. The sample carries more than 1,000,000 distinct CDR3 sequences, 35% to 40% recorded once. The material sequenced was peripheral blood or thyroid tissue (not recorded which). The receptor source for this set is an adult man with Graves' hyperthyroidism. CDR3s include the opening cysteine and the closing phenylalanine or tryptophan. Fields, in order: D gene, V gene, clone size, J gene, CDR3 DNA, CDR3 protein. A D gene is named only where the DNA matches it firmly. Clone size is stated in some rows and not others, as once, few, many or a class when expanded.

TRBD1	TRBV6-6	many	TRBJ1-5	TGTGCCAGCAGTTACCCACAGGGGATGGACAATCAGCCCCAGCATTTT	CASSYPQGMDNQPQHF
NA	TRBV14	many	TRBJ2-7	TGTGCCAGCAGCCAAGATATTGTGGGGCGAAACGAGCAGTACTTC	CASSQDIVGRNEQYF
NA	TRBV7-8	many	TRBJ1-6	TGTGCCAGCAGCTTCGGGGCGACGGATTCACCCCTCCACTTT	CASSFGATDSPLHF
NA	TRBV4-3	NA	TRBJ1-3	TGCGCCAGCAGCCTCGGTGCGGCTGGAAACACCATATATTTT	CASSLGAAGNTIYF
TRBD1	TRBV5-1	many	TRBJ1-2	TGCGCCAGCAGCCCCGGACAGGGACAGGCTGGCTACACCTTC	CASSPGQGQAGYTF
NA	TRBV7-8	many	TRBJ1-5	TGTGCCAGCAGCTCCCGGGTGGACCGCAATCAGCCCCAGCATTTT	CASSSRVDRNQPQHF
NA	TRBV10-2	many	TRBJ2-7	TGTGCCAGTAGTTTCAGGGTATACGAGCAGTACTTC	CASSFRVYEQYF
NA	TRBV27	few	TRBJ2-2	TGTGCCAGCAGTTTATCGAGGGACGGGGAGCTGTTTTTT	CASSLSRDGELFF
TRBD1	TRBV12-3/TRBV12-4	many	TRBJ1-4	TGTGCCAGCAGTGACAGGGGGGAAAAACTGTTTTTT	CASSDRGEKLFF
TRBD1	TRBV2	NA	TRBJ2-5	TGTGCCAGCCCCGGGGACAGGGCCCAAGAGACCCAGTACTTC	CASPGDRAQETQYF
NA	TRBV7-2	many	TRBJ2-5	TGTGCCAGCAGCTTATACAGGGACCAAGAGACCCAGTACTTC	CASSLYRDQETQYF
TRBD1	TRBV20-1	NA	TRBJ1-1	TGCAGTGCTAGAGTGGGACAGGTCTACACTGAAGCTTTCTTT	CSARVGQVYTEAFF
TRBD1	TRBV29-1	NA	TRBJ2-7	TGCAGCGTTGCGGTGGGACAGCGAAGCTCCTACGAGCAGTACTTC	CSVAVGQRSSYEQYF
NA	TRBV9	NA	TRBJ1-2	TGTGCCAGCAGCGTAGGACAGGCGAGCGGCTACACCTTC	CASSVGQASGYTF
NA	TRBV20-1	NA	TRBJ2-7	TGCAGTGCTAGTTTGGGGACACCTCCCTACGAGCAGTACTTC	CSASLGTPPYEQYF
NA	TRBV10-3	many	TRBJ1-3	TGTGCCATCAGTCCTGGGAAGGGGAACACCATATATTTT	CAISPGKGNTIYF
NA	TRBV20-1	few	TRBJ2-7	TGCAGTGCTGTCCCCACCCCCCCTAGCTCCTACGAGCAGTACTTC	CSAVPTPPSSYEQYF
NA	TRBV9	NA	TRBJ1-4	TGTGCCAGCCAGCATGCAACTAATGAAAAACTGTTTTTT	CASQHATNEKLFF
NA	TRBV10-3	NA	TRBJ1-5	TGTGCCATCAGCTCCGATTCGAGGAATCAGCCCCAGCATTTT	CAISSDSRNQPQHF
TRBD1	TRBV20-1	NA	TRBJ2-7	TGCAGTGCTAGCCCAGGACAGGCGACGTCCTACGAGCAGTACTTC	CSASPGQATSYEQYF
NA	TRBV5-6	NA	TRBJ1-2	TGTGCCAGCAGCTTGTATTACAGGGTGGAGTATGGCTACACCTTC	CASSLYYRVEYGYTF
NA	TRBV2	NA	TRBJ1-5	TGTGCCAGCAGTTACTCAGGGCCAGCTAGCAATCAGCCCCAGCATTTT	CASSYSGPASNQPQHF
NA	TRBV25-1	many	TRBJ2-7	TGTGCCAGCAGTGAGACACTCGGACGGGGCCTATCCTACGAGCAGTACTTC	CASSETLGRGLSYEQYF
TRBD2	TRBV6-2/TRBV6-3	NA	TRBJ2-7	TGTGCCAGCAGTTACGATGGACTAGGGAACTACGAGCAGTACTTC	CASSYDGLGNYEQYF
TRBD1	TRBV29-1	many	TRBJ2-7	TGCAGCGTTGAAGCTTGGGGACAGAGCTCCTACGAGCAGTACTTC	CSVEAWGQSSYEQYF
NA	TRBV24-1	NA	TRBJ2-3	TGTGCCACCAGTGGAGACGGGAGCACAGATACGCAGTATTTT	CATSGDGSTDTQYF
NA	TRBV4-1	many	TRBJ2-7	TGCGCCAGCAGCCAAGGACCGACCTACGAGCAGTACTTC	CASSQGPTYEQYF
NA	TRBV7-8	many	TRBJ2-5	TGTGCCAGCAGTGGGGGCCTCCAAGAGACCCAGTACTTC	CASSGGLQETQYF
NA	TRBV7-9	few	TRBJ1-1	TGTGCCGGCCAGAGGACAACCGGTTCGTCTGAAGCTTTCTTT	CAGQRTTGSSEAFF
NA	TRBV6-2/TRBV6-3	few	TRBJ1-5	TGTGCCAGCAGTTATCGCCGGAGTTGGGTGTTT	CASSYRRSWVF
TRBD1	TRBV2	many	TRBJ1-4	TGTGCCAGCAGCGACAGGGCGGGCGAAAAACTGTTTTTT	CASSDRAGEKLFF
TRBD1	TRBV25-1	NA	TRBJ1-6	TGTGCCAGCACGACAGGGATCGGTTCACCCCTCCACTTT	CASTTGIGSPLHF
NA	TRBV6-5	few	TRBJ1-3	TGTGCCAGCAGTTTTTCAGCCTCTGGAAACACCATATATTTT	CASSFSASGNTIYF
NA	TRBV12-3/TRBV12-4	few	TRBJ2-2	TGTGCCAGCAGGAAACAAAGCTTGAACACCGGGGAGCTGTTTTTT	CASRKQSLNTGELFF
NA	TRBV20-1	NA	TRBJ1-1	TGCAGTGCTAGGGGGCCGGTCGAAGCTTTCTTT	CSARGPVEAFF
NA	TRBV7-9	few	TRBJ2-2	TGTGCCAGCAGCTTCGGGGAGAGTATCGCCGGGGAGCTGTTTTTT	CASSFGESIAGELFF
TRBD1	TRBV2	NA	TRBJ1-4	TGTGCCAGCAGTGAAGAGGGGGCCGGGACTAATGAAAAACTGTTTTTT	CASSEEGAGTNEKLFF
NA	TRBV10-3	NA	TRBJ2-5	TGTGCCAGCGGGGTAGCGGTGGAGACCCAGTACTTC	CASGVAVETQYF
NA	TRBV29-1	NA	TRBJ2-1	TGCAGCGTTGTTGTCAGGGGACGGAATGAGCAGTTCTTC	CSVVVRGRNEQFF
NA	TRBV10-3	NA	TRBJ2-7	TGTGCCATCAGTGTCATACAGGGTTACGAGCAGTACTTC	CAISVIQGYEQYF
NA	TRBV29-1	NA	TRBJ2-7	TGCAGCGTTGAGTGGGCAGCCAACTCCTACGAGCAGTACTTC	CSVEWAANSYEQYF
TRBD1	TRBV5-1	few	TRBJ2-2	TGCGCCAGCAGCAAAGGGACAGGGGACATTGGCAACACCGGGGAGCTGTTTTTT	CASSKGTGDIGNTGELFF
TRBD1	TRBV5-1	many	TRBJ2-7	TGCGCCAGCAGCCCGAGGGGGCAGAACTACGAGCAGTACTTC	CASSPRGQNYEQYF
TRBD1	TRBV7-9	NA	TRBJ1-1	TGTGCCAGCAGCCGGACAGGGGCCCCGAACACTGAAGCTTTCTTT	CASSRTGAPNTEAFF
NA	TRBV6-2/TRBV6-3	many	TRBJ2-7	TGTGCCAGCAGTTACGCCATGGCGGGAAGCCCCTACGAGCAGTACTTC	CASSYAMAGSPYEQYF
NA	TRBV7-8	few	TRBJ2-7	TGTGCCAGCAGCAAAAGCGGACCCTACGAGCAGTACTTC	CASSKSGPYEQYF
NA	TRBV7-2	many	TRBJ1-2	TGTGCCAGCAGCTTACGTTACCACTACGGCTACACCTTC	CASSLRYHYGYTF